This TCR beta chain was observed in a study of shared clonotypes between healthy human individuals. Findings and caveats of the study: Generation probabilities were higher for clonotypes shared across all four sorted-subset donors than for unshared ones.

All the donors were Caucasian adults who lived in Nashville, Tennessee. CD45RO+ cells were combined with CCR7-negative CD45RA+ TemRA cells to form CD8 memory. Measured with immunoSEQ multiplex PCR; TCRdb has only the in-frame clones, and not every one. The sample carries about 330,000 clones, around 87% recorded once. The germline V gene has CDR1 SEHNR and CDR2 FQNEAQ (reference sequence). With 5 bases removed from V and 2 bases from J, the gap between germline ends came to 25 bases. The CDR3 spans 18 residues. This clone was detected once. Its antigen is undetermined. The TCR originated in a man younger than 30 in good health. This chain uses TRBV7-9 with TRBJ2-7, with D tentatively TRBD1 (7 bases). The sample consisted of memory CD8+ T cells sorted from blood. Subset indicated: CD45RO+ cells pooled with CCR7-negative TemRA cells. The CDR3 nucleotides read TGTGCCAGCAGCCCACCGCGCGGGACAGCTCAAACAGCCTACGAGCAGTACTTC. Its protein product is CASSPPRGTAQTAYEQYF.